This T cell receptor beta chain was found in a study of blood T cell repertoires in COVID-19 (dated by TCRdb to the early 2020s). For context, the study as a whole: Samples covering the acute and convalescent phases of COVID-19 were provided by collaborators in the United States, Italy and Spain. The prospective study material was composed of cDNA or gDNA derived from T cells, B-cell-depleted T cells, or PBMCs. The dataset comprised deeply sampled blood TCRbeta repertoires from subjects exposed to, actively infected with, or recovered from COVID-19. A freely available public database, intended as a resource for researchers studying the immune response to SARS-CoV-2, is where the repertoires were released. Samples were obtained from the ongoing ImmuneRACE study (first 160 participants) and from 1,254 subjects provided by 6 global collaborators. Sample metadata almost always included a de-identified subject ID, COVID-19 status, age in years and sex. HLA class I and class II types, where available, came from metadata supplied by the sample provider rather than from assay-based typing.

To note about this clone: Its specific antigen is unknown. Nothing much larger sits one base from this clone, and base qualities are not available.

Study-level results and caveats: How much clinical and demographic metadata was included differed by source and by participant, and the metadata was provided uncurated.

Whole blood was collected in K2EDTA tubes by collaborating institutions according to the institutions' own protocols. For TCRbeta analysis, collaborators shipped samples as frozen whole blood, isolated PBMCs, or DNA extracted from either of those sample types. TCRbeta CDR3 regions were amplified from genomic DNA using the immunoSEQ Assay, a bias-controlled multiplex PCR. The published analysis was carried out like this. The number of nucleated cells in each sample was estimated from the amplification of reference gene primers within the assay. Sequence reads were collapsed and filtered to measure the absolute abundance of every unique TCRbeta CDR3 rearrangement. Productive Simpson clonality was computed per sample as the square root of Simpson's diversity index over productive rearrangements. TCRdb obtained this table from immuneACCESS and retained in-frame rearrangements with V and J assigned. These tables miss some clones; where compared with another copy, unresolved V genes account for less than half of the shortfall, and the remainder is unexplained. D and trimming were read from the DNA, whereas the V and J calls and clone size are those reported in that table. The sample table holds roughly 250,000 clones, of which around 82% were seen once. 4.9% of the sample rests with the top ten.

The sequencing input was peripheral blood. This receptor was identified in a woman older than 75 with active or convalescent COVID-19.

The DNA sequence is TGTGCCAGCAGGGTACAGGGATTAACCTTCCATGGCTACACCTTC. It specifies CASRVQGLTFHGYTF. The chain uses TRBV5-6 and TRBJ1-2, and the D gene may be TRBD1, 6 bases matching. The V and J ends are trimmed by 5 bases and 6 bases, leaving 20 bases between them. Measured from the cysteine to the phenylalanine, the CDR3 is 15 residues long. The DNA shown is the 45-base CDR3, in frame from base 1. Reading the germline V gene gives CDR1 SGHDT and CDR2 YYEEEE.